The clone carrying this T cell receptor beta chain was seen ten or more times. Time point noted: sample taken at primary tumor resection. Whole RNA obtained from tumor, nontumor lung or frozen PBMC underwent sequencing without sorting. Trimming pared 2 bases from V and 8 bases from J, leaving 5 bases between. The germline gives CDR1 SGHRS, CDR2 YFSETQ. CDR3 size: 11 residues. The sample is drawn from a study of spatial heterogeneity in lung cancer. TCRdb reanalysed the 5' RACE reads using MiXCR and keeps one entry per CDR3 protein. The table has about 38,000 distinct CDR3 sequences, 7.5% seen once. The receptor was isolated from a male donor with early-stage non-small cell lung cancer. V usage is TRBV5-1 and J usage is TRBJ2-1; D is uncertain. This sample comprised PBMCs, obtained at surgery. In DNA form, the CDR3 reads TGCGCCAGCAGCTTTAGGCATGAGCAGTTCTTC. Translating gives CASSFRHEQFF.